The 28 T cell receptor beta chains presented below share a single source sample, sequenced in a study of cytomegalovirus exposure and HLA in healthy donors (dated by TCRdb to 2015 to 2018). Libraries were built with the immunoSEQ multiplex PCR assay. For the multiplex PCR, a mixture combining 60 forward primers for TCR Vbeta segments and 13 reverse primers for TCR Jbeta segments was used. Not all clones reach the TCRdb copy of this immuneACCESS table, which keeps in-frame sequences only. Checked studies attribute under half of the gap to unresolved V genes and leave the rest unexplained. The table for this sample lists about 69,000 clones; 75% to 80% of them were counted only once. The ten largest account for around 3% of the sample. The sequenced sample consisted of PBMCs. These receptors came from a man aged 18 to 30 in good health and CMV-seronegative.

This clone was picked up a small number of times. This chain joins TRBV7-9 and TRBJ1-2; no clear D gene. Deletions cut 2 bases from V and 5 bases from J, with 12 bases between. The CDR3 consists of 14 residues. CDR1 and CDR2 from the germline V gene are SEHNR and FQNEAQ (reference sequence). CDR3 loop: CASSLNSFLYGYTF. CDR3 coding DNA: TGTGCCAGCAGCTTAAACAGTTTCCTTTATGGCTACACCTTC.

This rearrangement joins TRBV7-9 to TRBJ1-6; 8 bases line up with TRBD1. This CDR3 has 18 residues. V shed 5 bases and J 0 bases; nucleotides not matched to a gene: 9. CDR1 is SEHNR and CDR2 is FQNEAQ in the germline V gene (reference sequence). The CDR3 protein is CASSLWTGMSSYNSPLHF. CDR3 coding DNA: TGTGCCAGCAGCCTATGGACAGGGATGAGCTCCTATAATTCACCCCTCCACTTT.

This chain connects TRBV5-1 to TRBJ1-1; 7 bases are shared with TRBD1. There are 15 residues in the CDR3. Germline CDR1 SGHRS, CDR2 YFSETQ. The J segment lost 1 base and the V segment lost 2 bases, leaving 5 bases of the junction unmatched. The CDR3 region has the DNA TGCGCCAGCAGCTTTCACGGACAGGAGAACACTGAAGCTTTCTTT. This translates into CASSFHGQENTEAFF.

The rearrangement links TRBV5-6 to TRBJ2-3; 8 bases fit TRBD2. Germline V CDR1 and CDR2: SGHDT, YYEEEE. Germline trimming cut 4 bases from V and 1 base from J; bases unmatched to any gene: 5. This CDR3 has 15 amino acids. The CDR3 DNA reads as TGTGCCAGCAGCGTCGGGGGGGGAGGCACAGATACGCAGTATTTT. Protein product: CASSVGGGGTDTQYF.

The chain has TRBV20-1 and TRBJ1-2, with D unclear. CDR3 size: 10 residues. V was pared by 5 bases and J by 7 bases, with 8 bases between. Germline assignment: CDR1 DFQATT and CDR2 SNEGSKA (reference sequence). CDR3 amino acids: CSAWRGGYTF. The CDR3 nucleotides are TGCAGTGCTTGGCGCGGTGGCTACACCTTC.

This chain uses TRBV6-1 with TRBJ2-5; 14 bases align to TRBD2. Matching the DNA end better, TRBJ2-7 makes the J call doubtful. In germline, CDR1 is MNHNS, CDR2 SASEGT. There are 15 residues in the CDR3. The CDR3 DNA is TGTGCCAGCAGTGGACTAGCGGGGGGGCCTTACGAGCAGTACTTC. Amino acid sequence: CASSGLAGGPYEQYF.

V and J are TRBV5-4 and TRBJ1-6, with D maybe TRBD1 (5 bases). Per germline, CDR1 SGHNT and CDR2 YYREEE (reference sequence). The CDR3 contains 15 residues. V dropped 4 bases and J dropped 7 bases, with 15 bases sitting between them. CDR3 sequence: CASSPDGRGNSPLHF. DNA of the CDR3: TGTGCCAGCAGCCCGGACGGGAGGGGAAATTCACCCCTCCACTTT. Using reference TRBV5-4 and TRBJ1-6 for the parts outside the CDR3, the full variable domain is ETGVTQSPTHLIKTRGQQVTLRCSSQSGHNTVSWYQQALGQGPQFIFQYYREEENGRGNFPPRFSGLQFPNYSSELNVNALELDDSALYLCASSPDGRGNSPLHFGNGTRLTVT.

V and J are TRBV18 and TRBJ1-1; 9 bases are shared with TRBD1. The CDR3 is 15 residues long. Germline CDR1 reads KGHSH; CDR2 reads LQKENI. Trimming took 6 bases from V and 4 from J; bases not matched to a gene: 9. The DNA of the CDR3 is TGTGCCAGCTCCCCCGGGACAGGGTCGGTCACTGAAGCTTTCTTT. Protein product: CASSPGTGSVTEAFF.

J is TRBJ2-7 and V is TRBV7-3, with 7 bases matching TRBD1. CDR1 and CDR2 from the germline V gene are SGHTA and FQGTGA. The CDR3 is 15 residues long. The junction had 7 bases not matched to a gene; V was cut back by 5 bases and J by 0 bases. The CDR3 region is CASSLVSGGSYEQYF. The CDR3 coding sequence is TGTGCCAGCAGCCTCGTGTCAGGGGGCTCCTACGAGCAGTACTTC. The full variable domain, its missing parts supplied by reference TRBV7-3 and TRBJ2-7, is GAGVSQTPSNKVTEKGKYVELRCDPISGHTALYWYRQSLGQGPEFLIYFQGTGAADDSGLPNDRFFAVRPEGSVSTLKIQRTERGDSAVYLCASSLVSGGSYEQYFGPGTRLTVT.

This chain links TRBV29-1 with TRBJ1-2; D is possibly TRBD1 (5 bases). V dropped 4 bases and J dropped 0 bases, with 12 bases sitting between them. This CDR3 is built from 14 residues. Germline V CDR1 and CDR2: SQVTM, ANQGSEA. The CDR3: CSVVQVPANYGYTF. In nucleotides, the CDR3 is TGCAGCGTTGTACAGGTCCCAGCTAACTATGGCTACACCTTC.

J is TRBJ2-3 and V is TRBV28, with 8 positions matching TRBD1. After removal of 5 bases from V and 4 bases from J, the junction contained 8 bases not matched to a gene. The length of the CDR3 is 15 residues. Germline CDR1 reads MDHEN; CDR2 reads SYDVKM. CDR3 nucleotide sequence: TGTGCCAGCAGTGTACAGGGGGGTGGAGCAGATACGCAGTATTTT. This encodes CASSVQGGGADTQYF. The whole variable domain, remainder taken from reference TRBV28 and TRBJ2-3, is DVKVTQSSRYLVKRTGEKVFLECVQDMDHENMFWYRQDPGLGLRLIYFSYDVKMKEKGDIPEGYSVSREKKERFSLILESASTNQTSMYLCASSVQGGGADTQYFGPGTRLTVL.

This sequence joins TRBV4-2 and TRBJ1-6, with 9 nucleotides matching TRBD1. Per the germline V gene, CDR1 is LGHNA and CDR2 is YNFKEQ. The CDR3 totals 16 residues. V was pared by 4 bases and J by 7 bases, with 8 bases of the junction left unmatched. The CDR3 nucleotides are TGTGCCAGCAGCCCGGGACAGGGAGTGGGAAATTCACCCCTCCACTTT. Encoded protein: CASSPGQGVGNSPLHF.

This clone was recorded a few times. This chain links TRBV5-1 with TRBJ1-1; D is uncertain. Germline CDR1 reads SGHRS; CDR2 reads YFSETQ. V dropped 1 base and J dropped 4 bases, with 14 bases sitting between them. This CDR3 contains 15 residues. The CDR3 protein is CASSLSVLKPTEAFF. In DNA form, the CDR3 reads TGCGCCAGCAGCTTGAGTGTACTCAAGCCCACTGAAGCTTTCTTT.

This chain connects TRBV4-2 to TRBJ2-2; 10 bases fit TRBD2. CDR1 LGHNA and CDR2 YNFKEQ come from the germline V gene. CDR3 length: 17 amino acids. J lost 4 bases, V lost 2 bases, and 7 bases had no gene match. CDR3 protein: CASSQPSGGGFTGELFF. The CDR3 nucleotides are TGTGCCAGCAGCCAACCCAGCGGGGGGGGGTTCACCGGGGAGCTGTTTTTT.

The V and J genes are TRBV11-2 and TRBJ2-1; D may be TRBD1 (5 bases). CDR3 length: 15 amino acids. V was pared by 1 base and J by 8 bases, with 15 bases between. CDR1 and CDR2 (germline): SGHAT, FQNNGV. The CDR3: CASSLGIRADDEQFF. DNA of the CDR3: TGTGCCAGCAGCTTAGGAATCAGGGCAGATGATGAGCAGTTCTTC.

The genes are TRBV30 and TRBJ1-4, with D hard to call. This CDR3 has 14 amino acids. Germline V gene sequence: CDR1 GTSNPN, CDR2 SVGIG (reference sequence). V was clipped by 1 base and J by 8 bases, with 14 bases between them. The CDR3, as DNA: TGTGCCTGGAGTGGACCCGGGAACGGCGAAAAACTGTTTTTT. Translating it yields CAWSGPGNGEKLFF.

This clone was seen a handful of times. The chain employs TRBV9 and TRBJ1-4; the D gene is possibly TRBD1 (6 bases). CDR1 is SGDLS and CDR2 is YYNGEE in the germline V gene. V was cut by 3 bases and J by 4 bases, with 13 bases left in between. The CDR3 totals 15 residues. The CDR3: CASSGEGGLNEKLFF. The CDR3 region has the DNA TGTGCCAGCAGCGGAGAGGGGGGGCTTAATGAAAAACTGTTTTTT.

The chain uses TRBV2 and TRBJ1-4, with D possibly being TRBD1 (6 bases). CDR3 length: 15 residues. V lost 2 bases and J lost 3, with 10 bases in between. Germline CDR1 is SNHLY and CDR2 is FYNNEI. The CDR3 loop is CASSERAGANEKLFF. CDR3 DNA sequence: TGTGCCAGCAGTGAAAGGGCAGGGGCTAATGAAAAACTGTTTTTT.

This clone has a single count. The rearrangement links TRBV19 to TRBJ1-5; 9 positions agree with TRBD1. After removal of 10 bases from V and 4 bases from J, the junction contained 8 bases not matched to a gene. Germline V gives CDR1 LNHDA, CDR2 SQIVND (reference sequence). The CDR3 runs 14 residues. In DNA form, the CDR3 reads TGTGCCACCGGGGACAGGGACCGTAATCAGCCCCAGCATTTT. Translated: CATGDRDRNQPQHF.

This clone was seen only once. The chain has TRBV7-8 and TRBJ1-3; 8 bases are shared with TRBD1. The V gene's germline CDR1 is SGHVS and CDR2 FQNEAQ. The CDR3 has 16 residues. The ends lost 2 bases at V and 1 base at J; junction bases unmatched: 4. The CDR3 reads CASSLLRTGSGNTIYF. CDR3 coding DNA: TGTGCCAGCAGCTTACTCCGGACAGGGTCTGGAAACACCATATATTTT.

This chain uses TRBV9 with TRBJ1-6; 8 bases line up with TRBD1. The CDR3 has 15 amino acids. Trimming at V came to 3 bases and at J to 5 bases, leaving 4 bases not matched to a gene. The germline V gene has CDR1 SGDLS and CDR2 YYNGEE. In nucleotides, the CDR3 is TGTGCCAGCAGCGCAGGACAGGGACATAATTCACCCCTCCACTTT. Its protein is CASSAGQGHNSPLHF.

The chain combines TRBV6-1 with TRBJ2-2, with unresolved D. Germline CDR1 is MNHNS and CDR2 is SASEGT. CDR3 length: 14 amino acids. V gave up 5 bases and J gave up 3 bases, with 10 bases separating them. CDR3 amino acids: CASSQRRDTGELFF. In DNA, the CDR3 is TGTGCCAGCAGTCAAAGACGGGACACCGGGGAGCTGTTTTTT.

The rearrangement links TRBV28 to TRBJ1-4; TRBD1 matches 7 bases. After removal of 3 bases from V and 5 bases from J, the junction contained 6 bases not matched to a gene. This CDR3 is built from 15 residues. Per germline, CDR1 MDHEN and CDR2 SYDVKM. The CDR3 protein is CASSFLDRVNEKLFF. CDR3 bases: TGTGCCAGCAGTTTCCTCGACAGGGTAAATGAAAAACTGTTTTTT.

This chain joins TRBV10-3 and TRBJ1-1; 10 nucleotides match TRBD1. Germline trimming cut 3 bases from V and 0 bases from J; bases unmatched to any gene: 4. In germline, CDR1 is ENHRY, CDR2 SYGVKD. This CDR3 spans 16 amino acids. The CDR3 is CAISDLTGGLNTEAFF. The CDR3 DNA sequence: TGTGCCATCAGTGATCTGACAGGGGGCCTGAACACTGAAGCTTTCTTT.

This clone has only a few counts. This chain links TRBV4-3 with TRBJ2-6, with D unclear. V was trimmed by 4 bases and J by 2 bases, leaving 6 bases between them. CDR3 size: 14 residues. From germline, CDR1 is LGHNA and CDR2 YSLEER. CDR3 residues: CASSPGTGANVLTF. CDR3 in DNA: TGCGCCAGCAGCCCAGGTACTGGGGCCAACGTCCTGACTTTC.

This clone was observed a few times. The chain links TRBV25-1 to TRBJ2-3; 8 bases align to TRBD1. The CDR3 spans 15 residues. Germline CDR1 is MGHDK and CDR2 is SYGVNS. Losses at the gene ends were 3 bases for V and 2 bases for J; bases not matched to a gene: 4. For the CDR3, the DNA is TGTGCCAGCAGTGACGACAGGGGTTACACAGATACGCAGTATTTT. As protein: CASSDDRGYTDTQYF. The whole variable domain, remainder taken from reference TRBV25-1 and TRBJ2-3, is EADIYQTPRYLVIGTGKKITLECSQTMGHDKMYWYQQDPGMELHLIHYSYGVNSTEKGDLSSESTVSRIRTEHFPLTLESARPSHTSQYLCASSDDRGYTDTQYFGPGTRLTVL.

This clone was observed once. This chain uses TRBV6-5 with TRBJ2-7, with D tentatively TRBD2 (7 bases). CDR3 length equals 11 residues. V lost 3 bases and J 9 bases, leaving 9 bases between the germline ends. Germline values: CDR1 MNHEY, CDR2 SVGAGI. CDR3 protein: CASSYRGGQYF. The CDR3 DNA reads TGTGCCAGCAGTTATAGGGGGGGGCAGTACTTC.

This clone has more than one count but fewer than ten. The chain joins TRBV7-9 to TRBJ2-5, with 9 bases lining up with TRBD2. V lost 5 bases and J lost 4; bases outside the gene matches: 17. Germline-derived CDR1 and CDR2 are SEHNR and FQNEAQ (reference sequence). The CDR3 length is 18 residues. This CDR3 reads CASSPKPPEGSGGETQYF. CDR3 in DNA: TGTGCCAGCAGCCCGAAACCCCCCGAGGGTAGCGGGGGAGAGACCCAGTACTTC.